This TCR beta chain was sequenced during a study of blood T cells in healthy people across ages. Study overall: Template switching retrieved approximately one barcoded beta molecule for each two T cells.

For the second PCR, which ran for 7 to 11 cycles, a sample-barcoded 5' primer and a J-beta primer mix were used. TCRdb redid the calling of the 5' RACE reads with MiXCR, one entry per CDR3 protein. This table has about 1.8 million distinct CDR3 sequences, around half appearing once. Roughly 10 milliliters was the volume of peripheral blood drawn from each donor. Study observations and caveats: The fall in TCR beta diversity per million T cells was roughly linear with age.

The CDR3 is 14 amino acids. V lost 8 bases, J lost 6 bases, and 16 bases lay in between. The germline gives CDR1 LNHNV, CDR2 YYDKDF (reference sequence). This clonotype was seen a few times. Its cognate antigen is unknown. The receptor comes from a woman aged 40 to 50 in good health. Input material: blood. The genes are TRBV15 and TRBJ1-4; possibly TRBD1 for D (5 bases). The CDR3 coding sequence is TGTGCCACCCAGGCGGGGGAGGCACATGAAAAACTGTTTTTT. It translates to CATQAGEAHEKLFF. Complete variable domain (other parts from reference TRBV15 and TRBJ1-4): DAMVIQNPRYQVTQFGKPVTLSCSQTLNHNVMYWYQQKSSQAPKLLFHYYDKDFNNEADTPDNFQSRRPNTSFCFLDIRSPGLGDTAMYLCATQAGEAHEKLFFGSGTQLSVL.